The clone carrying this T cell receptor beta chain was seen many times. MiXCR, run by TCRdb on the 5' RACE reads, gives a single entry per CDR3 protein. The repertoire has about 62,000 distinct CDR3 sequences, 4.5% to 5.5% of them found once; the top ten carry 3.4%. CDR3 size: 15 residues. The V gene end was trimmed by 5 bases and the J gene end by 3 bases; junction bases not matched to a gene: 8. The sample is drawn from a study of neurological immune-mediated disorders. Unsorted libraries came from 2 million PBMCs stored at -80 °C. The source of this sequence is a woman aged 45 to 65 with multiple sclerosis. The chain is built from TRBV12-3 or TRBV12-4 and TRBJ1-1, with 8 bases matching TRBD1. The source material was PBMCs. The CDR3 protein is CASSPNQGADTEAFF. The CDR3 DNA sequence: TGTGCCAGCAGTCCAAATCAGGGGGCTGACACTGAAGCTTTCTTT.